This T cell receptor (beta chain) was obtained from a study of coeliac disease. Overall study results and limits: Few TRB amino acid sequences were shared between samples; most were unique. Intraepithelial and lamina propria fractions were not highly pure, so cross-contamination was possible.

A remark on this clone: The antigen remains unidentified.

The V end was cut by 7 bases, the J end by 2 bases, with 12 bases between. Germline lookup yields CDR1 SNHLY and CDR2 FYNNEI. The CDR3 consists of 14 residues. Here immunoSEQ multiplex PCR was the method, and the copy in TCRdb shows in-frame clones only, minus some. The repertoire holds 4,000 to 5,000 clones, approximately 65% seen once, with under 9% in the top ten. The sequenced sample was intraepithelial lymphocytes from the gut. The TCR comes from a woman aged 18-29 years with active celiac disease. This rearrangement joins TRBV2 to TRBJ2-1, with a possible D match to TRBD2 (6 bases). In DNA, the CDR3 is TGTGCCAGCACCGGATGGGGGGCCTACAATGAGCAGTTCTTC. It codes for CASTGWGAYNEQFF.